Listed below are T cell receptor beta chains from one sample, sequenced in a study of post-analysis software for immune sequencing data. From the PCR reads, TCRdb called clonotypes with MiXCR, one entry per CDR3 protein. This table holds around 400,000 distinct CDR3 sequences, 30% to 45% found once. Sequenced material: blood. The source of these receptors is a girl aged 2-10 years with multiple sclerosis. Both conserved end residues are part of each CDR3. A D gene is named only where the DNA matches it firmly. Size tells how often a clone was seen (once, few, many) or the class of an expanded clone, and some rows leave it out.

V: TRBV7-9; size: few; J: TRBJ2-7; D: TRBD1; DNA: TGTGCCAGCAGACCACCGACAGGGGACGGCTACGAGCAGTACTTC; CDR3: CASRPPTGDGYEQYF
V: TRBV3-1; size: once; J: TRBJ2-7; D: -; DNA: TGTGCCAGCAGATCCGAAAGCTACGAGCAGTACTTC; CDR3: CASRSESYEQYF
V: TRBV6-5; size: few; J: TRBJ2-1; D: -; DNA: TGTGCCAGCAGTTACGACAAGTATCGAAATGAGCAGTTCTTC; CDR3: CASSYDKYRNEQFF
V: TRBV5-1; size: few; J: TRBJ2-1; D: TRBD1; DNA: TGCGCCAGCAGCTCGGGGCCTCGGGACAGGGCCTTCAATGAGCAGTTCTTC; CDR3: CASSSGPRDRAFNEQFF
V: TRBV12-3/TRBV12-4; size: -; J: TRBJ2-7; D: TRBD2; DNA: TGTGCCAGCAGTTTAGCGCGGGGGAACCCCTACGAGCAGTACTTC; CDR3: CASSLARGNPYEQYF
V: TRBV28; size: -; J: TRBJ2-3; D: TRBD2; DNA: TGTGCCAGCAGTTTATACCGAAGGGGAGGGAGGGCCGCAGATACGCAGTATTTT; CDR3: CASSLYRRGGRAADTQYF
V: TRBV6-2/TRBV6-3; size: -; J: TRBJ1-1; D: TRBD1; DNA: TGTGCCAGCAGTCGGACAGGGGGCAAGGAAGCTTTCTTT; CDR3: CASSRTGGKEAFF
V: TRBV6-5; size: many; J: TRBJ2-1; D: -; DNA: TGTGCCAGCAAACAGCCACTCTACAATGAGCAGTTCTTC; CDR3: CASKQPLYNEQFF
V: TRBV7-9; size: -; J: TRBJ1-2; D: -; DNA: TGTGCCAGCAGCTTAGAGTCGGGGTCGTCCGGCTACACCTTC; CDR3: CASSLESGSSGYTF
V: TRBV5-1; size: few; J: TRBJ2-7; D: TRBD2; DNA: TGCGCCAGCAGCCCGGCGGGACTAGCGGGAGGGCTTTTCTTCTACGAGCAGTACTTC; CDR3: CASSPAGLAGGLFFYEQYF
V: TRBV4-2; size: -; J: TRBJ2-7; D: TRBD1; DNA: TGTGCCTGCAGCCAACGGGACAGGCCTCGGGAGCAGTACTTC; CDR3: CACSQRDRPREQYF
V: TRBV6-4; size: few; J: TRBJ2-7; D: TRBD2; DNA: TGTGCCAGCAGTCTAGTGGGGGGGTCCTACAATGAGCAGTACTTC; CDR3: CASSLVGGSYNEQYF
V: TRBV15; size: -; J: TRBJ2-1; D: -; DNA: TGTGCCACCAGCAGAGATGGAGGACTGCAATACAATGAGCAGTTCTTC; CDR3: CATSRDGGLQYNEQFF
V: TRBV5-1; size: -; J: TRBJ2-5; D: TRBD2; DNA: TGCGCCAGCAGCTCGACTAGCGGGAGTTGGGAGACCCAGTACTTC; CDR3: CASSSTSGSWETQYF
V: TRBV9; size: -; J: TRBJ2-7; D: -; DNA: TGTGCCAGCAGCGTAGCGATGGGACTCTACGAGCAGTACTTC; CDR3: CASSVAMGLYEQYF
V: TRBV10-3; size: -; J: TRBJ2-1; D: -; DNA: TGTGCCATCCTTAGCTCCTACAATGAGCAGTTCTTC; CDR3: CAILSSYNEQFF